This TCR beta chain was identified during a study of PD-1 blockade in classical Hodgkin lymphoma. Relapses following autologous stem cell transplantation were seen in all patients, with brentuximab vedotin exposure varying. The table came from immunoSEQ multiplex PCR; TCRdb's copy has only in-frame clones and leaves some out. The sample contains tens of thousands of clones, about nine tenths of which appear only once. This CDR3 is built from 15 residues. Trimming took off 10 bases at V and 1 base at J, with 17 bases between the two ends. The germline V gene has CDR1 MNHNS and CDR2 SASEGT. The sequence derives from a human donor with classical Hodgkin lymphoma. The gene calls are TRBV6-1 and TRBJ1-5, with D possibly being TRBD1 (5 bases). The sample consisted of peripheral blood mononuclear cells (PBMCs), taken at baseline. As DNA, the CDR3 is TGTGCCACCAGCCCGGGGGTAGGGAGCAATCAGCCCCAGCATTTT. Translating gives CATSPGVGSNQPQHF.